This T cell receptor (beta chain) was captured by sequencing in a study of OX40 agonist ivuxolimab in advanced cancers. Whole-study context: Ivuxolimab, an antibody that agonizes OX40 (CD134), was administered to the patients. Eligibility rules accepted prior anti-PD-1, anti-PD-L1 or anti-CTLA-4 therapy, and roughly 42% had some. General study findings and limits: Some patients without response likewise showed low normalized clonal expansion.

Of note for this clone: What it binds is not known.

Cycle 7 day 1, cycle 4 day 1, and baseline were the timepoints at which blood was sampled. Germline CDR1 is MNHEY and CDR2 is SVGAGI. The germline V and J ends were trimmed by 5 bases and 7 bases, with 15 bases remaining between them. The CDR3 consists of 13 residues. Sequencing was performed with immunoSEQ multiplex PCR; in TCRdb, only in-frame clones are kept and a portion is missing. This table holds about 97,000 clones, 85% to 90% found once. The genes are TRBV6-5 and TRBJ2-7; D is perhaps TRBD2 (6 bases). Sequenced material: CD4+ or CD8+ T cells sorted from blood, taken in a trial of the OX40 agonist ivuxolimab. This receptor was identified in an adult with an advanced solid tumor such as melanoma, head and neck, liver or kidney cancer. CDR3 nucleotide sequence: TGTGCCAGCAGTAGAGCGGGCCGGGGGGAGCAGTACTTC. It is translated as CASSRAGRGEQYF.